This T cell receptor beta chain was profiled in a study of cytomegalovirus exposure and HLA in healthy donors. 60 Vbeta and 13 Jbeta primers were used in PCR. Method: immunoSEQ multiplex PCR; TCRdb's copy keeps in-frame clones and lacks some. The top ten clones hold around 2.2% of a sample with over 100,000 clones, around 81% of them seen once. Germline assignment: CDR1 DFQATT and CDR2 SNEGSKA (reference sequence). The CDR3 has 10 residues. The origin of this receptor is a woman aged 25 to 39 in good health and CMV-seronegative. Sequences were obtained from PBMCs. The chain uses TRBV20-1 and TRBJ2-5; D is perhaps TRBD1 (6 bases). This CDR3 is CSAGVETQYF. The CDR3 nucleotides read TGCAGCGCAGGGGTAGAGACCCAGTACTTC.